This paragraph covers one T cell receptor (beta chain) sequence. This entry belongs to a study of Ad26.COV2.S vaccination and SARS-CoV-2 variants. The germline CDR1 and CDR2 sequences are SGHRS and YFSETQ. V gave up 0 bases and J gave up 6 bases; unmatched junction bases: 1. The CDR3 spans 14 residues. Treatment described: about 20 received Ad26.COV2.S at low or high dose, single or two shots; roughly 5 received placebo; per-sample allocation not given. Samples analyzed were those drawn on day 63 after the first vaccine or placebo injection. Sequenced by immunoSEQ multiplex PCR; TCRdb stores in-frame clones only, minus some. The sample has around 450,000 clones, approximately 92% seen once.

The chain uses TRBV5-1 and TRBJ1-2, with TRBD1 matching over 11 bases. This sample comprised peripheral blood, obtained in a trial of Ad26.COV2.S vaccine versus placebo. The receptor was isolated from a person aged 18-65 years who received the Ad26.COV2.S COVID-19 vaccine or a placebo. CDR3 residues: CASSLGDRGDGYTF. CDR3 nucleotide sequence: TGCGCCAGCAGCTTGGGGGACAGGGGGGATGGCTACACCTTC. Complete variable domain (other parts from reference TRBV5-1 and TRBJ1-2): KAGVTQTPRYLIKTRGQQVTLSCSPISGHRSVSWYQQTPGQGLQFLFEYFSETQRNKGNFPGRFSGRQFSNSRSEMNVSTLELGDSALYLCASSLGDRGDGYTFGSGTRLTVV.